The clone carrying this T cell receptor beta chain was observed a few times. Sequencing was performed with immunoSEQ multiplex PCR; in TCRdb, only in-frame clones are kept and a portion is missing. In the table there are about 170,000 clones, under 90% of which are singletons. This entry comes from a study of blood T cell repertoires in COVID-19. This clonotype was sampled from a man in his fifties or sixties who had recovered from COVID-19. The specimen was PBMCs or T cells enriched from blood (not recorded which).

CDR3 residues: CASSPIGGAEAFF. Written as DNA, the CDR3 is TGTGCCAGCAGCCCTATTGGGGGGGCTGAAGCTTTCTTT. This chain joins TRBV5-6 and TRBJ1-1, with a weak D call TRBD1 (5 bases). With 4 bases removed from V and 6 bases from J, the gap between germline ends came to 13 bases. The germline gives CDR1 SGHDT, CDR2 YYEEEE. This CDR3 contains 13 residues. The variable domain in full, with the rest retrieved from reference TRBV5-6 and TRBJ1-1, is DAGVTQSPTHLIKTRGQQVTLRCSPKSGHDTVSWYQQALGQGPQFIFQYYEEEERQRGNFPDRFSGHQFPNYSSELNVNALLLGDSALYLCASSPIGGAEAFFGQGTRLTVV.